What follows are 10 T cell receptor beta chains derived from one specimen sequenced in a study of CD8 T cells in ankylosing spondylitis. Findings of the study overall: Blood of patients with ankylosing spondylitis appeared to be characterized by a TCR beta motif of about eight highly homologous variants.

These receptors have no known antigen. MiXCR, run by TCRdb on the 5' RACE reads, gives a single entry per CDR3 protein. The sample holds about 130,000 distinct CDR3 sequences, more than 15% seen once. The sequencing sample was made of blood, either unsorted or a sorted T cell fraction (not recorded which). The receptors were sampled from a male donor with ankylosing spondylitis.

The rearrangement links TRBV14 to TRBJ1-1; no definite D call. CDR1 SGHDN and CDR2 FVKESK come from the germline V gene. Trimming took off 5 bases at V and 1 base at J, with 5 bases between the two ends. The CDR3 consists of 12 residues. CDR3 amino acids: CASSTPNTEAFF. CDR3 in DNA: TGTGCCAGCAGCACCCCGAACACTGAAGCTTTCTTT.

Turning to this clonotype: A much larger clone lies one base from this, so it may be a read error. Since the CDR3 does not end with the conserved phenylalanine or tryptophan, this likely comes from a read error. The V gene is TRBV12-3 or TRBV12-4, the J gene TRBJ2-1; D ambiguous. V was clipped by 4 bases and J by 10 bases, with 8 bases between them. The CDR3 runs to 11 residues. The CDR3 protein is CASSSGLEQFL. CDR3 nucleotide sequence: TGTGCCAGCAGTTCTGGGTTGGAGCAGTTCCTC.

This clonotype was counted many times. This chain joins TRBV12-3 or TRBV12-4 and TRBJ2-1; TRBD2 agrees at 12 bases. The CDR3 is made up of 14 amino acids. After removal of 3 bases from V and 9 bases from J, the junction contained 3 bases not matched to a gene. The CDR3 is CASSFLAGGGEQFF. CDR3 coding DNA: TGTGCCAGCAGTTTCCTAGCGGGGGGGGGTGAGCAGTTCTTC.

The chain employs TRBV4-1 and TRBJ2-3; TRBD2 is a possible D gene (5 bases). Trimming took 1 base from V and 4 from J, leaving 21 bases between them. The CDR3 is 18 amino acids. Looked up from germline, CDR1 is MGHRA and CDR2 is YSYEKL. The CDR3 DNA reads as TGCGCCAGCAGCCAAGGCTTAGCTTGGAGGATGTCGGCAGATACGCAGTATTTT. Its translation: CASSQGLAWRMSADTQYF.

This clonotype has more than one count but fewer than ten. DNA for the CDR3: TGTGCCAGCAGCCCGGGACAGGGGCCTTGGGCCGGGGAGCTGTTTTTT. It translates to CASSPGQGPWAGELFF. This rearrangement joins TRBV13 to TRBJ2-2, with TRBD1 identical over 10 bases. CDR3 length: 16 residues. V trimming: 5 bases; J trimming: 6 bases; junction bases outside the gene matches: 9. Germline V gene sequence: CDR1 PRHDT, CDR2 FYEKMQ (reference sequence).

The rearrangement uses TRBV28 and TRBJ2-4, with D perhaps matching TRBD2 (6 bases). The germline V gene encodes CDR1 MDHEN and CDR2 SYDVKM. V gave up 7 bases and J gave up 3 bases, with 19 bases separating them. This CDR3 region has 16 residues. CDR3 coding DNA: TGTGCCAGCAATCCCACCCCTTGGGGGGACAAAAACATTCAGTACTTC. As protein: CASNPTPWGDKNIQYF.

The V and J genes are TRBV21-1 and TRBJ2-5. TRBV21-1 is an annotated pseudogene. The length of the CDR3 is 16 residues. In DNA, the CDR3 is TGTGCCAGCAGCAAAGCGCCTAACAGTGGCCAAGAGACCCAGTACTTC. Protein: CASSKAPNSGQETQYF.

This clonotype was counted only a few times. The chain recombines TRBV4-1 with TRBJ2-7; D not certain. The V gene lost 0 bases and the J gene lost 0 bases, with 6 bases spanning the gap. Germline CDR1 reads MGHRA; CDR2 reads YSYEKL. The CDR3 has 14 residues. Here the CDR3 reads CASSQEGTSYEQYF. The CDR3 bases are TGCGCCAGCAGCCAAGAGGGAACCTCCTACGAGCAGTACTTC.

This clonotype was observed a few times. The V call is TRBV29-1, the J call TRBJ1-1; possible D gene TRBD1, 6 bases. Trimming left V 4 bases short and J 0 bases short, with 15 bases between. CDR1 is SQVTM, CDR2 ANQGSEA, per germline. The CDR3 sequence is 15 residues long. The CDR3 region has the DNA TGCAGCGTTGTTCTCAGGGGATCTATGAACACTGAAGCTTTCTTT. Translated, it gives CSVVLRGSMNTEAFF.

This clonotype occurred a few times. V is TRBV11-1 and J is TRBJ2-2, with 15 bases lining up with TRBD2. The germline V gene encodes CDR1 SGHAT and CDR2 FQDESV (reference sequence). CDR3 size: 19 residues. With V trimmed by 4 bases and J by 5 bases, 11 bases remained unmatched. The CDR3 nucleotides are TGTGCCAGCAGCTCTCCAACCGGACTAGCGGGAGGGAGGACCGGGGAGCTGTTTTTT. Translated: CASSSPTGLAGGRTGELFF.